This entry lists 21 T cell receptor beta chains sequenced from one sample in a study of shared clonotypes between healthy human individuals. Assay used: immunoSEQ multiplex PCR; TCRdb lists only in-frame clones, some missing. The sample shows about 2 million clones, about 95% of them seen only once. Naive CD8 populations comprised CD45RO-negative cells positively selected for CCR7, excluding terminally differentiated effector memory CD45RA+ cells. The specimen sequenced was naive CD8+ T cells sorted from blood. Receptors were obtained from a young man in good health.

Turning to this clone: This specimen includes other DNA sequences encoding the same CDR3. The chain is built from TRBV5-4 and TRBJ2-7; no clear D. The V end was cut by 0 bases, the J end by 2 bases, with 9 bases between. The CDR3 covers 14 residues. Germline CDR1 reads SGHNT; CDR2 reads YYREEE (reference sequence). The CDR3 loop is CASSLGGTAYEQYF. The CDR3 bases are TGTGCCAGCAGCTTGGGGGGAACTGCCTACGAGCAGTACTTC.

Worth noting for this clone: Other DNA sequences in the same sample also yield this CDR3. The chain links TRBV9 to TRBJ1-4; D is undetermined. Trimming removed 0 bases at V and 2 bases at J, with 8 bases between. This CDR3 contains 15 residues. Germline V CDR1 and CDR2: SGDLS, YYNGEE. The CDR3 nucleotides read TGTGCCAGCAGCGTAGGTGGAGCCACTAATGAAAAACTGTTTTTT. Residues: CASSVGGATNEKLFF.

V is TRBV4-3 and J is TRBJ1-1, with 7 bases lining up with TRBD1. The CDR3 has 17 residues. J lost 5 bases, V lost 2 bases, and 14 bases had no gene match. In germline, CDR1 is LGHNA, CDR2 YSLEER. The CDR3 protein is CASSQTPLTGRETEAFF. Written as DNA, the CDR3 is TGCGCCAGCAGCCAAACCCCCCTGACAGGGCGGGAAACTGAAGCTTTCTTT.

This chain joins TRBV7-8 and TRBJ2-1; 7 bases line up with TRBD2. Germline V gives CDR1 SGHVS, CDR2 FQNEAQ. The CDR3 consists of 14 residues. J was trimmed by 4 bases and V by 3 bases; bases with no gene match: 3. This CDR3 is CASSFGGNYNEQFF. The CDR3 nucleotides read TGTGCCAGCAGCTTCGGGGGGAATTACAATGAGCAGTTCTTC.

Points on this clone: The same CDR3 can be traced to other DNA sequences in this sample. The CDR3 here is CASSLSLSYEQYF. CDR3 DNA: TGTGCCAGCAGCTTATCACTTTCCTACGAGCAGTACTTC. The chain has TRBV7-8 and TRBJ2-7; D unresolved. The CDR3 has 13 residues. Germline CDR1 SGHVS, CDR2 FQNEAQ. V lost 2 bases and J 1 base, leaving 6 bases between the germline ends.

This clone was seen just once. V gene TRBV6-1 combines with J gene TRBJ2-7, with D perhaps TRBD1 (5 bases). Trimming took off 4 bases at V and 2 bases at J, with 9 bases between the two ends. The germline CDR1 and CDR2 sequences are MNHNS and SASEGT. This CDR3 contains 13 residues. CDR3: CASSVDTTYEQYF. The CDR3 DNA is TGTGCCAGCAGTGTGGACACAACCTACGAGCAGTACTTC.

This CDR3 is CASSLLSSAYEQYF. DNA of the CDR3: TGTGCCAGCAGCTTGTTGAGCAGCGCCTACGAGCAGTACTTC. The V and J genes are TRBV5-6 and TRBJ2-7; D remains ambiguous. The CDR3 consists of 14 residues. CDR1 SGHDT and CDR2 YYEEEE come from the germline V gene. The V end was cut by 1 base, the J end by 2 bases, with 10 bases between.

This chain connects TRBV5-1 to TRBJ1-2; 12 bases agree with TRBD1. This CDR3 has 17 amino acids. V lost 4 bases and J lost 8; bases outside the gene matches: 15. Germline loops: CDR1 SGHRS, CDR2 YFSETQ. The CDR3 sequence is CASSPGTGGSWDSGYTF. The CDR3 DNA reads TGCGCCAGCAGCCCCGGGACAGGGGGCAGCTGGGATAGCGGCTACACCTTC.

The chain couples TRBV5-6 to TRBJ2-5; D might be TRBD1 or TRBD2, each matching 5 bases. The CDR3 is 13 amino acids. Trimming removed 3 bases at V and 2 bases at J, with 8 bases between. Germline V gives CDR1 SGHDT, CDR2 YYEEEE. The CDR3 coding sequence is TGTGCCAGCAGCTGGGACCCTCAAGAGACCCAGTACTTC. Translated, it gives CASSWDPQETQYF.

The J gene is TRBJ1-2, the V gene TRBV19; a possible D gene is TRBD1 (6 bases). The V end was cut by 1 base, the J end by 8 bases, with 14 bases between. There are 14 residues in the CDR3. CDR1 is LNHDA, CDR2 SQIVND, per germline (reference sequence). The CDR3 loop reads CASSIGTGMGGYTF. DNA for the CDR3: TGTGCCAGTAGTATAGGAACAGGGATGGGGGGCTACACCTTC.

The chain recombines TRBV11-3 with TRBJ2-3; D may be TRBD2 (5 bases). V lost 2 bases and J 0 bases, leaving 6 bases between the germline ends. Germline V CDR1 and CDR2: SGHNT, YENEEA. The CDR3 is made up of 14 amino acids. This chain's CDR3 is CASSLRGSTDTQYF. Written as DNA, the CDR3 is TGTGCCAGCAGCTTACGGGGAAGCACAGATACGCAGTATTTT.

The CDR3 region has the DNA TGTGCCAGCAGGGCGGGCGCAAAATCCTACGAGCAGTACTTC. This gives the protein CASRAGAKSYEQYF. The chain combines TRBV27 with TRBJ2-7; perhaps TRBD2 as D (5 bases). V shed 6 bases and J shed 1 base, with 13 bases lying between them. CDR3 length: 14 amino acids. Germline loops: CDR1 MNHEY, CDR2 SMNVEV (reference sequence).

The chain has TRBV11-3 and TRBJ2-1; 10 nucleotides line up with TRBD2. Germline CDR1 is SGHNT and CDR2 is YENEEA. The CDR3 has 15 amino acids. Losses at the gene ends were 5 bases for V and 6 bases for J; bases not matched to a gene: 7. Here the CDR3 DNA reads TGTGCCAGCAGCCAGGGACTAGCGCCCGCCAATGAGCAGTTCTTC. This encodes CASSQGLAPANEQFF.

J is TRBJ1-4 and V is TRBV28; no definite D call. CDR1 is MDHEN, CDR2 SYDVKM, per germline. V lost 2 bases and J lost 8, with 9 bases in between. The CDR3 loop spans 13 amino acids. CDR3 bases: TGTGCCAGCAGTTTACTGAGTAGGGAAAAACTGTTTTTT. Protein: CASSLLSREKLFF.

This chain joins TRBV6-5 and TRBJ2-3, with a weak D call TRBD1 (6 bases). This CDR3 contains 13 residues. CDR1 is MNHEY and CDR2 is SVGAGI in the germline V gene. V was clipped by 6 bases and J by 0 bases, with 7 bases between them. This chain's CDR3 is CASRGASTDTQYF. The CDR3 DNA sequence: TGTGCCAGCAGGGGGGCAAGCACAGATACGCAGTATTTT.

V and J are TRBV30 and TRBJ1-1; D call uncertain. Germline CDR1 and CDR2: GTSNPN and SVGIG (reference sequence). The CDR3 covers 13 residues. V was pared by 0 bases and J by 7 bases, with 12 bases between. CDR3 loop: CAWSVTVGSEAFF. In nucleotides, the CDR3 is TGTGCCTGGAGTGTTACCGTCGGAAGTGAAGCTTTCTTT.

V gene TRBV7-9 combines with J gene TRBJ2-7; 9 positions agree with TRBD2. With 6 bases clipped from V and 1 base from J, the junction kept 13 bases outside the gene matches. The CDR3 sequence is 17 residues long. The germline gives CDR1 SEHNR, CDR2 FQNEAQ (reference sequence). The CDR3 sequence is CASSFGLAKISSYEQYF. CDR3 coding DNA: TGTGCCAGCAGTTTCGGACTAGCGAAAATCTCGTCCTACGAGCAGTACTTC.

The chain links TRBV29-1 to TRBJ2-7, with 7 bases identical to TRBD2. The CDR3 contains 13 residues. V lost 3 bases, J lost 3 bases, and 5 bases stayed unmatched. Germline V lookup: CDR1 SQVTM, CDR2 ANQGSEA. The CDR3 loop reads CSVDAGEGYEQYF. CDR3 in DNA: TGCAGCGTTGACGCGGGGGAGGGCTACGAGCAGTACTTC.

The V and J genes are TRBV5-4 and TRBJ2-7; TRBD1 matches 10 bases. With 3 bases clipped from V and 3 bases from J, the junction kept 3 bases outside the gene matches. The germline V gene encodes CDR1 SGHNT and CDR2 YYREEE (reference sequence). The CDR3 has 14 residues. CDR3 sequence: CASSWDRGNYEQYF. The CDR3 bases are TGTGCCAGCAGCTGGGACAGGGGAAACTACGAGCAGTACTTC.

The chain carries TRBV4-1 and TRBJ2-7; the D gene is possibly TRBD1 (7 bases). This CDR3 spans 15 amino acids. Germline values: CDR1 MGHRA, CDR2 YSYEKL. V lost 3 bases and J lost 2, with 14 bases in between. The CDR3 DNA follows: TGCGCCAGCAGCCATAATCAGGGGGGAACCTACGAGCAGTACTTC. This translates into CASSHNQGGTYEQYF.

CDR3 protein: CASSESLAGVSDTQYF. The CDR3 DNA reads TGTGCCAGCAGTGAATCACTAGCGGGAGTATCAGATACGCAGTATTTT. The chain links TRBV6-1 to TRBJ2-3; TRBD2 matches at 11 bases. V lost 2 bases, J lost 4 bases, and 5 bases stayed unmatched. CDR1 and CDR2 from the germline V gene are MNHNS and SASEGT. The CDR3 is 16 amino acids.